The 9 T cell receptor beta chains given below trace back to one sample, sequenced in a study of CD8+CD57+ T cells in acquired aplastic anemia. Genomic DNA, the template, was used for profiling of the TCR beta VDJ and CDR3. TCRdb analysed the reads with MiXCR anew, one entry per CDR3 protein. The sample has approximately 380,000 distinct CDR3 sequences, 60% to 80% seen once. Input material: sorted CD4+, CD8+, or CD8+CD57+ T cells (not recorded which) from PBMCs. Receptor source: a human donor in good health, serving as a control.

Concerning this clonotype: No conserved phenylalanine or tryptophan ends this CDR3, so it is likely a read error. The V and J genes are TRBV10-1 and TRBJ2-7, with 9 positions matching TRBD1. After removal of 10 bases from V and 0 bases from J, the junction contained 13 bases not matched to a gene. CDR3 size: 16 residues. From germline, CDR1 is WNHNN and CDR2 SYGVQD (reference sequence). This CDR3 reads CATTGTGTYLSYEQYL. CDR3 bases: TGCGCCACTACCGGGACAGGGACTTACCTCTCCTACGAGCAGTACCTC.

About this clonotype: This is likely a read error, given that the CDR3 carries no conserved phenylalanine or tryptophan at its end. No DNA is shown, since the ends of the CDR3 on it are uncertain; the CDR3 is the one TCRdb lists. This chain connects TRBV9 to TRBJ1-2; the table's D call of TRBD1 was not tested on the DNA. The germline CDR1 and CDR2 sequences are SGDLS and YYNGEE. A total of 13 residues make up the CDR3, ends included. CDR3: CASSAEGELAWTI.

The chain uses TRBV11-2 and TRBJ2-1; either TRBD1 or TRBD2 may fit D (6 bases each). V gave up 7 bases and J gave up 10 bases, with 20 bases separating them. Germline CDR1 reads SGHAT; CDR2 reads FQNNGV. This CDR3 comprises 14 residues. For the CDR3, the DNA is TGTGCCAGCACCAAAGGGGGGTCCTACATCGAGCAGTTCTTC. As protein: CASTKGGSYIEQFF. Variable domain in full (rest from reference TRBV11-2 and TRBJ2-1): EAGVAQSPRYKIIEKRQSVAFWCNPISGHATLYWYQQILGQGPKLLIQFQNNGVVDDSQLPKDRFSAERLKGVDSTLKIQPAKLEDSAVYLCASTKGGSYIEQFFGPGTRLTVL.

The chain joins TRBV7-2 to TRBJ1-6, with D tentatively TRBD1 (6 bases). The length of the CDR3 is 16 residues. Germline values: CDR1 SGHTA, CDR2 FQGNSA. The V end lost 5 bases, the J end lost 16 bases, and 27 bases lay between the germline ends. CDR3 DNA: TGTGCCAGCAGCCCCGGGGGCTACTCTGGAAACACCATACTCCACTTT. This encodes CASSPGGYSGNTILHF.

Worth noting for this clonotype: A read error may be the cause here, since a much bigger clone is one base away. The gene calls are TRBV27 and TRBJ1-1; the D gene is possibly TRBD1 (5 bases). Germline assignment: CDR1 MNHEY and CDR2 SMNVEV (reference sequence). With 2 bases removed from V and 10 bases from J, the gap between germline ends came to 14 bases. The CDR3 loop spans 13 amino acids. The CDR3 region has the DNA TGTGCCAGCAGTTTAGCATGGGGCGCTGGAGCTTTCTTT. Translated, it gives CASSLAWGAGAFF.

The chain recombines TRBV7-9 with TRBJ2-7; D gene ambiguous. The germline gives CDR1 SEHNR, CDR2 FQNEAQ (reference sequence). The CDR3 is 11 amino acids. The V end lost 5 bases, the J end lost 4 bases, and 6 bases lay between the germline ends. Here the CDR3 reads CASSTNYEQYF. The DNA for the CDR3 is TGTGCCAGCAGCACTAATTACGAGCAGTACTTC.

As for this clonotype: An end of the junction differs from the germline gene, which may be a read error. The chain employs TRBV7-2 and TRBJ2-7; D unresolved. Germline values: CDR1 SGHTA, CDR2 FQGNSA. This CDR3 region has 15 residues. CDR3 bases: TGTGCCAGCAGCCCGGCGACAAACAACTACTACGAGAAGTACTTC. Protein sequence: CASSPATNNYYEKYF.

The V call is TRBV7-2, the J call TRBJ1-5; D ambiguous. Per the germline V gene, CDR1 is SGHTA and CDR2 is FQGNSA. The CDR3 runs to 13 residues. V was cut by 6 bases and J by 4 bases, with 10 bases left in between. The CDR3, as DNA: TGTGCCAGCAGTCCAGTTGGGAATCAGCCCCAGCATTTT. Its translation: CASSPVGNQPQHF.

This rearrangement joins TRBV9 to TRBJ1-2; D unclear. The V gene's germline CDR1 is SGDLS and CDR2 YYNGEE. Deletions cut 4 bases from V and 10 bases from J, with 26 bases between. The CDR3 extends over 16 amino acids. CDR3 loop: CASSLAGACVEEAYTF. The CDR3 DNA follows: TGTGCCAGCAGCTTAGCGGGCGCCTGCGTTGAGGAAGCCTACACCTTC.